One and the same sample provided the 8 T cell receptor beta chains below, sequenced in a study of long-term antiretroviral therapy in people with HIV. The authors ran the immunoSEQ assay, v3.0, at survey level. Clones were read by immunoSEQ multiplex PCR, and TCRdb kept only the in-frame ones, dropping some. The sample carries about 25,000 clones, 79% recorded once. Sequences were derived from unsorted PBMCs, sampled 2.1 years after starting antiretroviral therapy. The receptors were sampled from a man aged 30-40 years with HIV.

V is TRBV11-2 and J is TRBJ1-2; unclear D gene. Trimming removed 1 base from V and 3 bases from J, with 6 bases in between. Germline values: CDR1 SGHAT, CDR2 FQNNGV. This CDR3 spans 13 amino acids. Written as DNA, the CDR3 is TGTGCCAGCAGCTTAGGACTTTACTATGGCTACACCTTC. It encodes CASSLGLYYGYTF. Filled out from reference TRBV11-2 and TRBJ1-2, the complete variable domain reads EAGVAQSPRYKIIEKRQSVAFWCNPISGHATLYWYQQILGQGPKLLIQFQNNGVVDDSQLPKDRFSAERLKGVDSTLKIQPAKLEDSAVYLCASSLGLYYGYTFGSGTRLTVV.

This rearrangement joins TRBV5-8 to TRBJ2-5; D possibly corresponds to TRBD1 (6 bases). Trimming pared 4 bases from V and 3 bases from J, leaving 10 bases between. The germline CDR1 and CDR2 sequences are SGHTS and YDEGEE. The CDR3 covers 13 residues. CDR3 DNA: TGTGCCAGCAGCCTTGAGGGGGAAGAGACCCAGTACTTC. Protein sequence: CASSLEGEETQYF.

The chain carries TRBV30 and TRBJ1-3; no firm D call. Germline V lookup: CDR1 GTSNPN, CDR2 SVGIG (reference sequence). The CDR3 loop spans 12 amino acids. V shed 3 bases and J shed 8 bases, with 11 bases lying between them. The CDR3, as DNA: TGTGCCTGGAGAAGCTCCGGGGACACCATATATTTT. This sequence encodes CAWRSSGDTIYF.

The V and J genes are TRBV28 and TRBJ2-5; TRBD1 matches 7 bases. The germline V gene encodes CDR1 MDHEN and CDR2 SYDVKM. The ends lost 8 bases at V and 6 bases at J; junction bases unmatched: 6. The CDR3 sequence is 12 residues long. Written as DNA, the CDR3 is TGTGCCAGCGCCACAGGGGTACAGACCCAGTACTTC. Translation gives CASATGVQTQYF.

The DNA for the CDR3 is TGTGCCAGCAGCCAAGGTGGGGGAGGGTTCTCCTACAATGAGCAGTTCTTC. Protein: CASSQGGGGFSYNEQFF. The V call is TRBV14, the J call TRBJ2-1, with 7 bases lining up with TRBD2. This CDR3 is 17 amino acids long. V shed 1 base, J shed 0 bases, and the junction held 6 bases outside the gene matches. Looked up from germline, CDR1 is SGHDN and CDR2 is FVKESK.

The chain carries TRBV4-2 and TRBJ2-2; 11 positions match TRBD2. In germline, CDR1 is LGHNA, CDR2 YNFKEQ. Unmatched junction bases numbered 10, after V lost 0 bases and J lost 7 bases. This CDR3 spans 18 amino acids. The CDR3 DNA reads as TGTGCCAGCAGCCAAGAGGGCTTAGCGGGGGGGCCTAACGGGGAGCTGTTTTTT. Protein product: CASSQEGLAGGPNGELFF.

The rearrangement joins TRBV5-6 to TRBJ2-6, with D tentatively TRBD2 (6 bases). Germline lookup yields CDR1 SGHDT and CDR2 YYEEEE. The CDR3 has 15 residues. V lost 4 bases and J 5 bases, leaving 13 bases between the germline ends. The CDR3 protein is CASSPPRGWANVLTF. DNA of the CDR3: TGTGCCAGCAGCCCGCCCCGGGGGTGGGCCAACGTCCTGACTTTC.

The rearrangement links TRBV30 to TRBJ2-3; 7 bases fit TRBD1. With 4 bases clipped from V and 3 bases from J, the junction kept 7 bases outside the gene matches. CDR3 length equals 14 residues. Germline CDR1 GTSNPN, CDR2 SVGIG (reference sequence). The CDR3 DNA reads as TGTGCCTGGACGCCAGGGGGTCGGACAGATACGCAGTATTTT. Amino acid sequence: CAWTPGGRTDTQYF.